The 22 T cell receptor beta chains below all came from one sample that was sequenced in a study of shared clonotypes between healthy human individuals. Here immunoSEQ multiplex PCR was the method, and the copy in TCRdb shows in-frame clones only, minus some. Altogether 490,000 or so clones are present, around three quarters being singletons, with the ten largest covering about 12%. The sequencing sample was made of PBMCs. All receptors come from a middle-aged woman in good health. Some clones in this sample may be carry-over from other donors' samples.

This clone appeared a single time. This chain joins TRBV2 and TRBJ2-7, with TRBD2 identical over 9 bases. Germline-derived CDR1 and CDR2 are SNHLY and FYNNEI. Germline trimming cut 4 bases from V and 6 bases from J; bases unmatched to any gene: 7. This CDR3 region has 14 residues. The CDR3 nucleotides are TGTGCCAGCAGTGTGGGGCGGGAGGGTATCGAGCAGTACTTC. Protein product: CASSVGREGIEQYF.

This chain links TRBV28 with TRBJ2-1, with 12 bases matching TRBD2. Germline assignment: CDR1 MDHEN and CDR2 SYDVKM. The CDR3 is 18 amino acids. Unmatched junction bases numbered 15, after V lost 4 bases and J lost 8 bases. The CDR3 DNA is TGTGCCAGCAGTTCTATCGAACTACGGACTAGCGGGACGTATGAGCAGTTCTTC. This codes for CASSSIELRTSGTYEQFF.

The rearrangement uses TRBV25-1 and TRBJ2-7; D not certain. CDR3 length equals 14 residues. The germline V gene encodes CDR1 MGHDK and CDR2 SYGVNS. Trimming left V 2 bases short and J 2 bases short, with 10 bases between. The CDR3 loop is CASSEGSYPYEQYF. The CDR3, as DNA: TGTGCCAGCAGTGAAGGTTCCTACCCCTACGAGCAGTACTTC.

Written as DNA, the CDR3 is TGTGCCAGCGGTAACGGGAGAGGCACAGATACGCAGTATTTT. Encoded protein: CASGNGRGTDTQYF. The chain joins TRBV9 to TRBJ2-3, with a tentative D call TRBD2 (6 bases). Deletions cut 7 bases from V and 1 base from J, with 13 bases between. The CDR3 runs 14 residues. Germline CDR1 is SGDLS and CDR2 is YYNGEE.

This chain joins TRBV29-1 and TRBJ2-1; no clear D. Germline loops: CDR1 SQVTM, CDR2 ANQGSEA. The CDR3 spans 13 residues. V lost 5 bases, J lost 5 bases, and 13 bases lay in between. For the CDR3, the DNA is TGCAGCGTTAATTTCCCGGCTAACAATGAGCAGTTCTTC. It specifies CSVNFPANNEQFF.

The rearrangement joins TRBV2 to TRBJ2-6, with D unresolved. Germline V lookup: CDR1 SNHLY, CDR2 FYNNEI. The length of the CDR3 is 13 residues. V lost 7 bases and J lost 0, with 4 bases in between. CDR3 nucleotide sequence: TGTGCCAGCATCGCCTCTGGGGCCAACGTCCTGACTTTC. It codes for CASIASGANVLTF.

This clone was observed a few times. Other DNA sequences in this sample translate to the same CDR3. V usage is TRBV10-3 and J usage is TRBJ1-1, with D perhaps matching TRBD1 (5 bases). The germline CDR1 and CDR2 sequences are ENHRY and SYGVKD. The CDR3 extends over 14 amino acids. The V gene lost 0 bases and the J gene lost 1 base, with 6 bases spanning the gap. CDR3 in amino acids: CAISESGGNTEAFF. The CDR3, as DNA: TGTGCCATCAGTGAGTCTGGGGGGAACACTGAAGCTTTCTTT.

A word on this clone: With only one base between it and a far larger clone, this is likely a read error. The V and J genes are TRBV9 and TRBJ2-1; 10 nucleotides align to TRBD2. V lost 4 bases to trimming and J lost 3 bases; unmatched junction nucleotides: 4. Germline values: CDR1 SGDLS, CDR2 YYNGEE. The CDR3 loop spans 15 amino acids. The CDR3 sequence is CASSPGTSDYNEQFF. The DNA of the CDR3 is TGTGCCAGCAGCCCCGGGACTAGCGACTACAATGAGCAGTTCTTC.

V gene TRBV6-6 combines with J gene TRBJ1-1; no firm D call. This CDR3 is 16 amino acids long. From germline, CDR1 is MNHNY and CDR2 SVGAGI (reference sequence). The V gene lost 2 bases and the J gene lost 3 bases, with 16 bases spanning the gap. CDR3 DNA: TGTGCCAGCAGTTACCCCCTCGGTCAAAGGCACACTGAAGCTTTCTTT. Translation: CASSYPLGQRHTEAFF.

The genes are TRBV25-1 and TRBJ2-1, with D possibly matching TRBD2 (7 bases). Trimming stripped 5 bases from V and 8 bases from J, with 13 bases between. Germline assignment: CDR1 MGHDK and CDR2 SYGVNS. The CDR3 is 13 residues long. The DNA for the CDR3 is TGTGCCAGCAGTAAGAGAGGGGGGGATGAGCAGTTCTTC. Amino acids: CASSKRGGDEQFF.

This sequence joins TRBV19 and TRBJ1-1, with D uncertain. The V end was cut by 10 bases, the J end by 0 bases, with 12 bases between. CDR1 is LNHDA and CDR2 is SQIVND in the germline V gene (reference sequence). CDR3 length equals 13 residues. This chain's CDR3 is CATSWALNTEAFF. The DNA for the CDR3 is TGTGCCACTTCATGGGCCCTGAACACTGAAGCTTTCTTT.

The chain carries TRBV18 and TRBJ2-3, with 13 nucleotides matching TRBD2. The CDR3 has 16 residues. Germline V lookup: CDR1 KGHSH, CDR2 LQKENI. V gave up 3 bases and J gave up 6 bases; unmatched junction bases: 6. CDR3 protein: CASSPWTSGSGDTQYF. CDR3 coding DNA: TGTGCCAGCTCACCTTGGACTAGCGGGAGTGGGGATACGCAGTATTTT. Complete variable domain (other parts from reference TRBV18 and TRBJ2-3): NAGVMQNPRHLVRRRGQEARLRCSPMKGHSHVYWYRQLPEEGLKFMVYLQKENIIDESGMPKERFSAEFPKEGPSILRIQQVVRGDSAAYFCASSPWTSGSGDTQYFGPGTRLTVL.

CDR3 in amino acids: CASSVAGNYGYTF. In DNA form, the CDR3 reads TGTGCCAGCAGCGTAGCAGGGAACTATGGCTACACCTTC. The chain joins TRBV9 to TRBJ1-2; maybe TRBD1 (5 bases). The CDR3 runs to 13 residues. Between the trimmed V and J ends, which lost 0 bases and 2 bases, there was a span of 5 bases. The V gene's germline CDR1 is SGDLS and CDR2 YYNGEE. The full variable domain, in which reference TRBV9 and TRBJ1-2 provide the parts outside the CDR3, is DSGVTQTPKHLITATGQRVTLRCSPRSGDLSVYWYQQSLDQGLQFLIQYYNGEERAKGNILERFSAQQFPDLHSELNLSSLELGDSALYFCASSVAGNYGYTFGSGTRLTVV.

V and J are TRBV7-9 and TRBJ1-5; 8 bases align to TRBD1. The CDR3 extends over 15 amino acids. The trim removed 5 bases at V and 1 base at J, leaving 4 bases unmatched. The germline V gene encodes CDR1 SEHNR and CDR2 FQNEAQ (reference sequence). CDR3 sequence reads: CASSADRESNQPQHF. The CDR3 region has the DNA TGTGCCAGCAGCGCGGACAGGGAGAGCAATCAGCCCCAGCATTTT.

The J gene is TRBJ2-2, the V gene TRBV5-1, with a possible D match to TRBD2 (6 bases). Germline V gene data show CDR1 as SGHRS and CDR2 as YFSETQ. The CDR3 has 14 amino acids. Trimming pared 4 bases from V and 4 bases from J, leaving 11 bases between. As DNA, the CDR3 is TGCGCCAGCAGCGCGGGACTTACCACCGGGGAGCTGTTTTTT. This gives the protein CASSAGLTTGELFF.

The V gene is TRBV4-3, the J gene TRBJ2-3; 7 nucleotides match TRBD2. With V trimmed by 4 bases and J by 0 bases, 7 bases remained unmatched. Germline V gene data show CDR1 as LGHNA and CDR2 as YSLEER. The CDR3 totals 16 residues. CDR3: CASSPVGGGSTDTQYF. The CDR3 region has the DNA TGCGCCAGCAGCCCCGTGGGGGGAGGGAGCACAGATACGCAGTATTTT.

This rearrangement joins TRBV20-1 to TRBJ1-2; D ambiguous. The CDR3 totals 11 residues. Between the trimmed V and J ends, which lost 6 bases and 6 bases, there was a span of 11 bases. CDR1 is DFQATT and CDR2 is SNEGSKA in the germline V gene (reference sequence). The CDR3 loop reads CSAERGNGYTF. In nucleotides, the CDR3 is TGCAGTGCCGAGCGGGGAAATGGCTACACCTTC.

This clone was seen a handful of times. In DNA form, the CDR3 reads TGTGCCAGCAGCGTAGACCGAGATACGCAGTATTTT. Encoded protein: CASSVDRDTQYF. This chain joins TRBV9 and TRBJ2-3; D remains unclear. V lost 0 bases to trimming and J lost 5 bases, with 4 bases between them. The CDR3 contains 12 residues. Germline-derived CDR1 and CDR2 are SGDLS and YYNGEE.

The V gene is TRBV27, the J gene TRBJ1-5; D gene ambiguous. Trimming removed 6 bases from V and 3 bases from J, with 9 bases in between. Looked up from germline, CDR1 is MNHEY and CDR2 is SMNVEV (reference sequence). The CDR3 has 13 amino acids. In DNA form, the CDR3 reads TGTGCCAGCAGGCGGGCCGTCAATCAGCCCCAGCATTTT. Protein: CASRRAVNQPQHF.

The chain's CDR3 is CASSQVVAPGFGYTF. DNA for the CDR3: TGCGCCAGCAGCCAAGTGGTGGCCCCCGGTTTCGGCTACACCTTC. V gene TRBV4-1 combines with J gene TRBJ1-2; D is unclear. CDR1 and CDR2 from the germline V gene are MGHRA and YSYEKL. Trimming removed 1 base at V and 8 bases at J, with 17 bases between. This CDR3 spans 15 amino acids.

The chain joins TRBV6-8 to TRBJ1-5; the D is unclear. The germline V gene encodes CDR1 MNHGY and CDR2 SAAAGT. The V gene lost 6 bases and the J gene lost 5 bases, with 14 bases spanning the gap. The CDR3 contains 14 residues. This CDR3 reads CASRPDPGDQPQHF. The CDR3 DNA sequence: TGTGCCAGCAGACCCGACCCTGGGGATCAGCCCCAGCATTTT.

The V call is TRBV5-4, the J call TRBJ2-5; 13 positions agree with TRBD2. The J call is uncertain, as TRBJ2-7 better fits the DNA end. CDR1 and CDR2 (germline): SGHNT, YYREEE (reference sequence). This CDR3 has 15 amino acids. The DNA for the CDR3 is TGTGCCAGCAGCATAGGACTAGCGGGAGTAAGCGAGCAGTACTTC. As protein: CASSIGLAGVSEQYF.